This passage covers 8 T cell receptor beta chains from one sample sequenced in a study of T cells expressing NK-cell markers. Reprocessing the 5' RACE reads, TCRdb reports a single entry for every CDR3 protein and omits DNA. Recorded for this sample: a few hundred thousand distinct CDR3 sequences. Input material: blood T cells: a sorted CD56 or NKG2C T cell subset, CD4+ or CD8+ T cells, or bulk PBMC T cells (not recorded which). Receptor source: a man between 18 and 35 years old in good health.

This chain joins TRBV11-2 and TRBJ1-2. This CDR3 spans 14 amino acids. Germline V gives CDR1 SGHAT, CDR2 FQNNGV. The CDR3 sequence: CASSRLSDDSGYTF.

The genes are TRBV6-7 and TRBJ2-7; TCRdb's D call of TRBD2 is untestable without DNA. TRBV6-7 is assigned to the ORF class and has an uncertain function. The CDR3 covers 17 residues. CDR3: CASSYPSSGSSFYEQYF.

The V and J genes are TRBV7-2 and TRBJ2-6. This CDR3 contains 17 residues. Germline V lookup: CDR1 SGHTA, CDR2 FQGNSA. The CDR3 loop reads CASSLGQIRSGANVLTF.

This chain links TRBV14 with TRBJ1-2; TCRdb reports TRBD1, a call that lacks DNA to check it against. The CDR3 contains 15 residues. CDR1 and CDR2 (germline): SGHDN, FVKESK. The chain's CDR3 is CASSQVAGIDYGYTF.

The chain carries TRBV11-2 and TRBJ2-7; no DNA is available, so the TRBD2 call from TCRdb remains unchecked. CDR1 is SGHAT, CDR2 FQNNGV, per germline. The CDR3 is made up of 14 amino acids. CDR3 sequence reads: CASSPVAGSYEQYF.

This chain uses TRBV7-9 with TRBJ2-5; absent DNA, TCRdb's TRBD2 call cannot be checked. In germline, CDR1 is SEHNR, CDR2 FQNEAQ (reference sequence). This CDR3 spans 15 amino acids. The CDR3 spells CASSLVLGSIETQYF.

The chain combines TRBV7-7 with TRBJ2-1; with no DNA, the TCRdb D assignment of TRBD1 cannot be verified. CDR3 length equals 14 residues. Per germline, CDR1 SSHAT and CDR2 FNYEAQ (reference sequence). CDR3 residues: CASSFGQAYNEQFF.

This chain connects TRBV10-3 to TRBJ2-6. This CDR3 contains 17 residues. In germline, CDR1 is ENHRY, CDR2 SYGVKD. This CDR3 reads CAISESGSLSGANVLTF.